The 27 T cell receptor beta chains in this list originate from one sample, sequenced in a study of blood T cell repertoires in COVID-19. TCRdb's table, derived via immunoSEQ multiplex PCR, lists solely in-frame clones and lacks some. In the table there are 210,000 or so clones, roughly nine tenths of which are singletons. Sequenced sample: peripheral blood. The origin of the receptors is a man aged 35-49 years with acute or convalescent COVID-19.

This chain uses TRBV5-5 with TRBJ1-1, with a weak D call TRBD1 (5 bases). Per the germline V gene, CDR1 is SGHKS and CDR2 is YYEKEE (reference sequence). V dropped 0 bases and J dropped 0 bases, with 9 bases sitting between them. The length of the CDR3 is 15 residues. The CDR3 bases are TGTGCCAGCAGCTTGGCAGGGTACATGAACACTGAAGCTTTCTTT. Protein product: CASSLAGYMNTEAFF. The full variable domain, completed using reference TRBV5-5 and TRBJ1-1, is DAGVTQSPTHLIKTRGQQVTLRCSPISGHKSVSWYQQVLGQGPQFIFQYYEKEERGRGNFPDRFSARQFPNYSSELNVNALLLGDSALYLCASSLAGYMNTEAFFGQGTRLTVV.

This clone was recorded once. In DNA, the CDR3 is TGTGCCAGCAGTTACCCACAGTACACCGGGGAGCTGTTTTTT. Translated: CASSYPQYTGELFF. This sequence joins TRBV6-2 or TRBV6-3 and TRBJ2-2; D is ambiguous. V was clipped by 2 bases and J by 3 bases, with 7 bases between them. CDR1 and CDR2 (germline): MNHEY, SVGEGT. The CDR3 consists of 14 residues.

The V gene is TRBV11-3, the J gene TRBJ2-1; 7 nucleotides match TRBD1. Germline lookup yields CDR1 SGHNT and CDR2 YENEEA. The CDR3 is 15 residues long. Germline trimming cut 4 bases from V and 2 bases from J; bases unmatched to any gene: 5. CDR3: CASSYHRGPYNEQFF. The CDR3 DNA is TGTGCCAGCAGCTACCACAGGGGCCCCTACAATGAGCAGTTCTTC.

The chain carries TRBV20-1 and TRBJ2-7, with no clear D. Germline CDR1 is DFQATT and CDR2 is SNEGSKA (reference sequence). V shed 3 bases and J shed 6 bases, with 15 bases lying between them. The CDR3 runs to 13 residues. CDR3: CSASPHLPFEQYF. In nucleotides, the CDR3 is TGCAGTGCTAGTCCACACCTGCCCTTCGAGCAGTACTTC.

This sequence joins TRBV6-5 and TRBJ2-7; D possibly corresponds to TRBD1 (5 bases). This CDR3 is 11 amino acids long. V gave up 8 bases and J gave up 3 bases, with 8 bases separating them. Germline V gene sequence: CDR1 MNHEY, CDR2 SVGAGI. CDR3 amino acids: CASHRLYEQYF. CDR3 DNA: TGTGCCAGCCACAGGCTCTACGAGCAGTACTTC.

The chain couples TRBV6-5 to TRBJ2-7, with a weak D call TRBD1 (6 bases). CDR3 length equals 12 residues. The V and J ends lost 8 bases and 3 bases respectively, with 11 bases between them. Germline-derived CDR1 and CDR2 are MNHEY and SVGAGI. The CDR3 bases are TGTGCCAGCCGAGCAGGGGTCTACGAGCAGTACTTC. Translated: CASRAGVYEQYF.

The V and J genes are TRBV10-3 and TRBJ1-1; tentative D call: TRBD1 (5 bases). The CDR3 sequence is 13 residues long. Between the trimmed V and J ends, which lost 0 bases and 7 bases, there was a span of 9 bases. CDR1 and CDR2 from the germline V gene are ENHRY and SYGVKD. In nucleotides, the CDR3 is TGTGCCATCAGTGAGTCCCGACAGCTTGAAGCTTTCTTT. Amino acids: CAISESRQLEAFF.

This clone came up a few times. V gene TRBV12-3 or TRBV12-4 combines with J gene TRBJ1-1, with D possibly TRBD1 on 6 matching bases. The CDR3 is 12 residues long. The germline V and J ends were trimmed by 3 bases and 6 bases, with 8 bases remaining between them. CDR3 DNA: TGTGCCAGCAGTTTCAGGGGTGCTGAAGCTTTCTTT. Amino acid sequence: CASSFRGAEAFF.

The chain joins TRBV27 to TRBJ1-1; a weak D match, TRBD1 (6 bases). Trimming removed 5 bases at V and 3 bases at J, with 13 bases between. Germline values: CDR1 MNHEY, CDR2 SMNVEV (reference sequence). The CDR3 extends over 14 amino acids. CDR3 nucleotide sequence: TGTGCCAGCAGTCGAGGGGGTACGGACACTGAAGCTTTCTTT. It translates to CASSRGGTDTEAFF.

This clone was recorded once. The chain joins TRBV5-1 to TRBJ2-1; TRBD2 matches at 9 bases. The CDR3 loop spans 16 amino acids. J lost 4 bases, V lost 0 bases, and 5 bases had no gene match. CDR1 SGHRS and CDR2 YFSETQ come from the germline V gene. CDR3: CASSLAAGGLYNEQFF. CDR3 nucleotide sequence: TGCGCCAGCAGCTTGGCCGCGGGGGGGCTTTACAATGAGCAGTTCTTC.

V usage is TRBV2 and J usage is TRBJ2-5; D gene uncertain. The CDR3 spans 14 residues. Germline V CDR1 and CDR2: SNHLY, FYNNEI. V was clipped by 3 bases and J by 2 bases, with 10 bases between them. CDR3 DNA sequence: TGTGCCAGCAGTGATAGTGCGACTCAAGAGACCCAGTACTTC. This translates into CASSDSATQETQYF.

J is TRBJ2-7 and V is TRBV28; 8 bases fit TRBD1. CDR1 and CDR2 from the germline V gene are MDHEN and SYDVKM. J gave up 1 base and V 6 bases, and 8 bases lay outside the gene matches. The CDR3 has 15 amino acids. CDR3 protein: CASSDRQGNSYEQYF. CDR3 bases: TGTGCCAGCAGCGACCGACAGGGGAATTCCTACGAGCAGTACTTC.

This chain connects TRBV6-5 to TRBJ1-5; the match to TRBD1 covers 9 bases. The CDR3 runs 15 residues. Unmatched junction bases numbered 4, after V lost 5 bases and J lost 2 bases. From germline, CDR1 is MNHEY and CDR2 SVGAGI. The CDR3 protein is CASSLRTGGNQPQHF. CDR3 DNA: TGTGCCAGCAGTCTCCGGACAGGGGGCAATCAGCCCCAGCATTTT.

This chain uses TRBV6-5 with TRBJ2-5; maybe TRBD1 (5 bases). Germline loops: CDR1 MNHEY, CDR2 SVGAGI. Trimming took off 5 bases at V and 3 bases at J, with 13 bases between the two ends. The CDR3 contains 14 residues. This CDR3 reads CASSITGAEETQYF. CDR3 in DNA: TGTGCCAGCAGTATCACAGGCGCTGAAGAGACCCAGTACTTC.

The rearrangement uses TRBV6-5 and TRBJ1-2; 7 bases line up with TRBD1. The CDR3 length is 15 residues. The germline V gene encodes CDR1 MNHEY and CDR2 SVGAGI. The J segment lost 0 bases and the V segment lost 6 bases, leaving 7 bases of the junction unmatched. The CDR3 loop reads CASSRDRAANYGYTF. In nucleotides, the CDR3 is TGTGCCAGCAGCCGGGACAGAGCCGCTAACTATGGCTACACCTTC.

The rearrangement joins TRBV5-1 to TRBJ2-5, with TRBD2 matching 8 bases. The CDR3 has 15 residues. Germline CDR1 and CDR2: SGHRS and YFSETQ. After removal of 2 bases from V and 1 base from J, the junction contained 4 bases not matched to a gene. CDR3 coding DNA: TGCGCCAGCAGCTTACTTAGCGGGGTCCAAGAGACCCAGTACTTC. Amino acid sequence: CASSLLSGVQETQYF.

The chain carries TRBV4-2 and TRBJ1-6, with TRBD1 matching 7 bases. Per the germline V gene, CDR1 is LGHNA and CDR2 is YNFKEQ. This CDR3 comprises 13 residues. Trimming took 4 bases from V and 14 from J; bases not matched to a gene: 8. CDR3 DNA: TGTGCCAGCAGCCCCCGACAGGGTCAAACCCTCCACTTT. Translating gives CASSPRQGQTLHF.

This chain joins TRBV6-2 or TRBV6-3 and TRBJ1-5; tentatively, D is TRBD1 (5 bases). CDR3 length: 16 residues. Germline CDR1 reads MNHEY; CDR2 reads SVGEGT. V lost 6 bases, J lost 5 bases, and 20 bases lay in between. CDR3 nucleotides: TGTGCCAGCAGCCCCCTCTCGCAGGGCTGGGATCAGCCCCAGCATTTT. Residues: CASSPLSQGWDQPQHF.

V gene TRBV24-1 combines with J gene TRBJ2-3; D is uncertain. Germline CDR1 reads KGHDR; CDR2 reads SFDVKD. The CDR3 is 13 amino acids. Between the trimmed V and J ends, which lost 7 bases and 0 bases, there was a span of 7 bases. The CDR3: CATSPLSTDTQYF. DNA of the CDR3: TGTGCCACCAGCCCACTCAGCACAGATACGCAGTATTTT.

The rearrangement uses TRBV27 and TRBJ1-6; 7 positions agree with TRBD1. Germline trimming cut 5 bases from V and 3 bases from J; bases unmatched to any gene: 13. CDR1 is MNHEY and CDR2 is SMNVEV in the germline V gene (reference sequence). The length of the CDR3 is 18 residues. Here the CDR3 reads CASSRGQSSHYYNSPLHF. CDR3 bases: TGTGCCAGCAGTAGGGGACAGTCCTCGCACTACTATAATTCACCCCTCCACTTT.

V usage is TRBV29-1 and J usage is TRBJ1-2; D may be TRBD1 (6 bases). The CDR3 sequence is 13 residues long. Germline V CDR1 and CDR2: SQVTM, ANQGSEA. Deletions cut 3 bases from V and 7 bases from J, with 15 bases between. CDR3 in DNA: TGCAGCGTTGATGTACGCCAGGGGACTGGCTACACCTTC. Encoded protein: CSVDVRQGTGYTF.

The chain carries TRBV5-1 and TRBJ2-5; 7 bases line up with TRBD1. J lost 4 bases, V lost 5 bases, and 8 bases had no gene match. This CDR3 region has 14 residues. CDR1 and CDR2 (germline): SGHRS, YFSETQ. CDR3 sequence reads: CASRETGDVETQYF. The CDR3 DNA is TGCGCCAGCAGGGAAACAGGGGATGTAGAGACCCAGTACTTC.

The CDR3 DNA reads TGTGCCAGCAGCTTGGGCAGGGGGCAAAATTCACCCCTCCACTTT. It encodes CASSLGRGQNSPLHF. The chain recombines TRBV5-5 with TRBJ1-6, with 8 positions matching TRBD1. The trim removed 0 bases at V and 7 bases at J, leaving 3 bases unmatched. The CDR3 covers 15 residues. The germline V gene encodes CDR1 SGHKS and CDR2 YYEKEE (reference sequence).

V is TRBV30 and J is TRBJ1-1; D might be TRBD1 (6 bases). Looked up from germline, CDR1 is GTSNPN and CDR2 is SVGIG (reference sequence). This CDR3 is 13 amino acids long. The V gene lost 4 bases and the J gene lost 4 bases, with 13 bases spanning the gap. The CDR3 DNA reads TGTGCCTGGACCGGACAGCTCGGCACTGAAGCTTTCTTT. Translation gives CAWTGQLGTEAFF.

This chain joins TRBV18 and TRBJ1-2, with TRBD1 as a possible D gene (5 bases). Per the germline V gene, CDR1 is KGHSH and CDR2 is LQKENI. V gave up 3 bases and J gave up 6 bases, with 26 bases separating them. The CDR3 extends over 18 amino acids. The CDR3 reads CASSPLGLGQGNRNGYTF. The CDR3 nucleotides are TGTGCCAGCTCACCGCTGGGATTGGGTCAGGGTAATAGGAATGGCTACACCTTC.

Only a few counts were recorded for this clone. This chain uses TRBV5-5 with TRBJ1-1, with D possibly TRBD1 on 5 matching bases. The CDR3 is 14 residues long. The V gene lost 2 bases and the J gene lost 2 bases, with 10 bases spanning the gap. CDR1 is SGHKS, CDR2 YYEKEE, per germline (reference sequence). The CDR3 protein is CASSFVQVNTEAFF. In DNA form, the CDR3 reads TGTGCCAGCAGCTTCGTACAGGTCAACACTGAAGCTTTCTTT.

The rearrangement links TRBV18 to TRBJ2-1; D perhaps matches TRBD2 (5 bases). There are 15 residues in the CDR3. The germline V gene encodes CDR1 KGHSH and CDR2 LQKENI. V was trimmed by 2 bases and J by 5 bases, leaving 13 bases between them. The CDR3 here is CASSPTRVNNNEQFF. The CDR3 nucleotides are TGTGCCAGCTCACCAACTAGGGTTAACAACAATGAGCAGTTCTTC.